This T cell receptor beta chain was sequenced for a study of blood T cell repertoires in COVID-19. CDR1 and CDR2 from the germline V gene are MDHEN and SYDVKM. J lost 0 bases, V lost 6 bases, and 5 bases had no gene match. CDR3 length: 15 amino acids. Grouping used clinical history reported by participants in a survey and questionnaire. Method: immunoSEQ multiplex PCR; TCRdb's copy keeps in-frame clones and lacks some. The sample contains about 180,000 clones, approximately 84% of which appear only once. The sequenced sample was PBMCs or T cells enriched from blood (not recorded which). The chain links TRBV28 to TRBJ1-5; 7 bases are a match to TRBD1. The receptor was isolated from a woman in her thirties or forties with acute COVID-19. The CDR3, as DNA: TGTGCCAGCAGCGTTCAGGGGGATAGCAATCAGCCCCAGCATTTT. Its protein is CASSVQGDSNQPQHF.